This T cell receptor (beta chain) stems from a study of cytomegalovirus exposure and HLA in healthy donors. Findings and caveats of the study: The TCR clusters that emerged in the first cohort tended, a later analysis found, to co-occur in the approximately 110 validation repertoires. Overall, under 200 TCR beta chains were annotated as cytomegalovirus-associated.

The assay was immunoSEQ multiplex PCR, and TCRdb's table has in-frame clones only and misses some. The table lists some 67,000 clones, 94% of them singletons. With regard to this clone: Antigen: not known.

This CDR3 spans 14 amino acids. V lost 10 bases, J lost 0 bases, and 7 bases stayed unmatched. Germline V CDR1 and CDR2: ENHRY, SYGVKD. The sequence came from a woman between 18 and 30 years old in good health and CMV-seronegative. Sample: PBMCs. The gene calls are TRBV10-3 and TRBJ2-3; 7 bases align to TRBD1. The CDR3 bases are TGTGCCACCACCGGACAGGCTAGCACAGATACGCAGTATTTT. Encoded protein: CATTGQASTDTQYF.